These 21 T cell receptor beta chains originate from one sample sequenced in a study of molecular identifiers for immune sequencing clone quantification. TCRdb called the PCR reads again in MiXCR, with one record for every CDR3 protein. The sample holds 62,000 or so distinct CDR3 sequences; around 18% are singletons and the top ten take approximately 1.5%. Source material: naive CD8+ T cells from blood, with Jurkat cell RNA spiked in. Subset: FACS-sorted CD8+CD4-CCR7+CD45RA+ naive T cells. The receptors shown here come from a human donor in good health. Some libraries in this study had Jurkat cell RNA spiked in.

With respect to this clonotype: With a much larger clone just one base away, this may be a read error. This CDR3 is missing its conserved last phenylalanine or tryptophan, likely due to a read error. This chain uses TRBV30 with TRBJ1-5, with a tentative D call TRBD1 (5 bases). Per germline, CDR1 GTSNPN and CDR2 SVGIG (reference sequence). V dropped 1 base and J dropped 5 bases, with 15 bases sitting between them. This CDR3 spans 15 amino acids. CDR3 nucleotides: TGTGCCTGGAGTGATCGGGGGTGGGGGGATCAGCCCCAGCATTCT. This encodes CAWSDRGWGDQPQHS.

In its sample, this clonotype was seen many times. The chain carries TRBV27 and TRBJ2-7; 7 bases fit TRBD2. Germline V lookup: CDR1 MNHEY, CDR2 SMNVEV (reference sequence). CDR3 length: 15 residues. V was pared by 0 bases and J by 6 bases, with 8 bases of the junction left unmatched. CDR3 sequence: CASSLSGGGLFEQYF. In nucleotides, the CDR3 is TGTGCCAGCAGTTTATCTGGGGGGGGTTTGTTCGAGCAGTACTTC.

This clonotype was observed at least ten times. V gene TRBV6-2 or TRBV6-3 combines with J gene TRBJ1-1; no clear D. CDR1 is MNHEY, CDR2 SVGEGT, per germline. The V end lost 1 base, the J end lost 4 bases, and 13 bases lay between the germline ends. The CDR3 contains 15 residues. The CDR3 DNA reads TGTGCCAGCAGTTACTTGAAGGGTTGGGGCACTGAAGCTTTCTTT. Translating gives CASSYLKGWGTEAFF.

For this clonotype: A read error may explain this, as a much larger clone is one base away. This rearrangement joins TRBV30 to TRBJ1-1, with a weak D call TRBD1 (6 bases). The CDR3 covers 11 residues. Per germline, CDR1 GTSNPN and CDR2 SVGIG (reference sequence). The CDR3 spells CAWRGGTGAFF. In DNA form, the CDR3 reads TGTGCCTGGAGGGGGGGCACTGGAGCTTTCTTT.

This clonotype occurred many times. The rearrangement uses TRBV29-1 and TRBJ2-1; unclear D gene. With 2 bases removed from V and 1 base from J, the gap between germline ends came to 12 bases. The germline V gene has CDR1 SQVTM and CDR2 ANQGSEA. There are 15 residues in the CDR3. As DNA, the CDR3 is TGCAGCGTTGAAAAAGCGAGTTTTTCCTACAATGAGCAGTTCTTC. Translated: CSVEKASFSYNEQFF.

The table lists this clonotype with many counts. The V gene is TRBV7-9, the J gene TRBJ2-2, with D uncertain. CDR1 SEHNR and CDR2 FQNEAQ come from the germline V gene (reference sequence). The V gene lost 4 bases and the J gene lost 5 bases, with 8 bases spanning the gap. The CDR3 is made up of 13 amino acids. CDR3 sequence (DNA): TGTGCCAGCAGCTCCCATAAGACCGGGGAGCTGTTTTTT. Translation: CASSSHKTGELFF.

This clonotype was detected many times. V gene TRBV4-1 combines with J gene TRBJ1-6; no reliable D call. CDR1 is MGHRA, CDR2 YSYEKL, per germline. Trimming removed 0 bases at V and 7 bases at J, with 13 bases between. There are 16 residues in the CDR3. CDR3 residues: CASSQEYAQRNSPLHF. In DNA, the CDR3 is TGCGCCAGCAGCCAAGAGTACGCCCAGAGAAATTCACCCCTCCACTTT.

Ten or more counts support this clonotype. This chain connects TRBV27 to TRBJ2-7, with D unclear. Deletions cut 4 bases from V and 4 bases from J, with 8 bases between. The CDR3 is made up of 12 amino acids. Per the germline V gene, CDR1 is MNHEY and CDR2 is SMNVEV (reference sequence). In DNA form, the CDR3 reads TGTGCCAGCAGTTCCACCCTTTACGAGCAGTACTTC. It translates to CASSSTLYEQYF.

This clonotype showed up many times. The rearrangement uses TRBV29-1 and TRBJ1-4; tentatively, D is TRBD1 (6 bases). Germline lookup yields CDR1 SQVTM and CDR2 ANQGSEA. Deletions cut 3 bases from V and 3 bases from J, with 11 bases between. The CDR3 is made up of 14 amino acids. The CDR3 region has the DNA TGCAGCGTTGAGCTGGCAGGGGCTAATGAAAAACTGTTTTTT. This encodes CSVELAGANEKLFF.

The gene calls are TRBV12-3 or TRBV12-4 and TRBJ2-2, with D unclear. The CDR3 sequence is 20 residues long. V was shortened by 6 bases and J by 1 base, with 27 bases between the two germline ends. CDR3 DNA: TGTGCCAGCAGCTCTACGGAGCGTGACATCCTTCACCTGAACACCGGGGAGCTGTTTTTT. Residues: CASSSTERDILHLNTGELFF.

A remark on this clonotype: This may stem from a read error, because a much larger clone lies one nucleotide away. The rearrangement joins TRBV12-3 or TRBV12-4 to TRBJ2-2; possibly TRBD2 for D (5 bases). The CDR3 sequence is 16 residues long. CDR3 sequence: CASSFPSSGNTGEPFF. Written as DNA, the CDR3 is TGTGCCAGCAGTTTCCCTAGCTCCGGGAACACCGGGGAGCCGTTTTTT.

The table lists this clonotype with many counts. V usage is TRBV28 and J usage is TRBJ2-3; the D is unclear. Per germline, CDR1 MDHEN and CDR2 SYDVKM. The CDR3 runs to 15 residues. V was shortened by 5 bases and J by 4 bases, with 16 bases between the two germline ends. The CDR3 sequence: CASSPIDSGADTQYF. In nucleotides, the CDR3 is TGTGCCAGCAGTCCAATTGACTCTGGTGCAGATACGCAGTATTTT.

The CDR3 spells CASSSRDRGFLGQFF. The CDR3 DNA reads TGTGCCAGCAGTAGCCGGGACAGGGGATTCCTCGGGCAGTTCTTC. V usage is TRBV12-3 or TRBV12-4 and J usage is TRBJ2-1, with 10 bases identical to TRBD1. Trimming cost V 5 bases and J 12 bases; bases outside gene matches: 13. The CDR3 is 15 residues long.

V usage is TRBV13 and J usage is TRBJ2-2; 7 bases align to TRBD2. Germline values: CDR1 PRHDT, CDR2 FYEKMQ (reference sequence). The V segment lost 3 bases and the J segment 1 base; nucleotides outside the gene matches: 5. The CDR3 length is 16 residues. The CDR3 region has the DNA TGTGCCAGCAGCTTCTCAGCGGGGATGAACACCGGGGAGCTGTTTTTT. Translated: CASSFSAGMNTGELFF.

This clonotype occurred many times. This sequence joins TRBV5-1 and TRBJ2-4; 11 nucleotides agree with TRBD1. The germline V gene encodes CDR1 SGHRS and CDR2 YFSETQ. The CDR3 has 18 residues. The V gene end was trimmed by 3 bases and the J gene end by 1 base; junction bases not matched to a gene: 9. Here the CDR3 DNA reads TGCGCCAGCAGCTCCGGGACAGGGGGGGTTGGGGCCAAAAACATTCAGTACTTC. It yields the protein CASSSGTGGVGAKNIQYF. Drawing the rest from reference TRBV5-1 and TRBJ2-4, the complete variable domain is KAGVTQTPRYLIKTRGQQVTLSCSPISGHRSVSWYQQTPGQGLQFLFEYFSETQRNKGNFPGRFSGRQFSNSRSEMNVSTLELGDSALYLCASSSGTGGVGAKNIQYFGAGTRLSVL.

A remark on this clonotype: A much larger clone lies one base from this, so it may be a read error. The chain has TRBV7-3 and TRBJ2-7, with 10 bases identical to TRBD2. The length of the CDR3 is 14 residues. Looked up from germline, CDR1 is SGHTA and CDR2 is FQGTGA. With 6 bases clipped from V and 3 bases from J, the junction kept 5 bases outside the gene matches. CDR3 loop: CASSSSSGGYEQYF. CDR3 bases: TGTGCCAGCAGTTCATCTAGCGGGGGCTACGAGCAGTACTTC. The complete variable domain, with remaining parts taken from reference TRBV7-3 and TRBJ2-7, reads GAGVSQTPSNKVTEKGKYVELRCDPISGHTALYWYRQSLGQGPEFLIYFQGTGAADDSGLPNDRFFAVRPEGSVSTLKIQRTERGDSAVYLCASSSSSGGYEQYFGPGTRLTVT.

This clonotype has a count of ten or more. The chain links TRBV4-3 to TRBJ2-7; TRBD1 aligns across 8 bases. J gave up 2 bases and V 2 bases, and 8 bases lay outside the gene matches. CDR3 length equals 16 residues. Germline V gene lookup returns CDR1 LGHNA and CDR2 YSLEER. The CDR3 sequence is CASSQHTGTGPYEQYF. The CDR3 nucleotides are TGCGCCAGCAGCCAACATACCGGGACAGGACCCTACGAGCAGTACTTC.

This clonotype was recorded many times. This sequence joins TRBV27 and TRBJ1-2; 10 positions agree with TRBD1. J lost 8 bases, V lost 5 bases, and 11 bases had no gene match. In germline, CDR1 is MNHEY, CDR2 SMNVEV (reference sequence). This CDR3 is 15 amino acids long. The CDR3 reads CASSRGTGELFGYTF. DNA for the CDR3: TGTGCCAGCAGTCGAGGGACAGGGGAACTCTTCGGCTACACCTTC.

This clonotype was found a few times. The CDR3 sequence: CASSPSGYRNQPQHF. For the CDR3, the DNA is TGTGCCAGCAGTCCCTCAGGGTATCGCAATCAGCCCCAGCATTTT. The rearrangement uses TRBV12-3 or TRBV12-4 and TRBJ1-5; possible D gene TRBD1, 5 bases. Deletions cut 5 bases from V and 2 bases from J, with 13 bases between. The CDR3 sequence is 15 residues long.

The gene calls are TRBV11-1 and TRBJ2-1, with D possibly TRBD2 on 6 matching bases. Germline V gene lookup returns CDR1 SGHAT and CDR2 FQDESV (reference sequence). The CDR3 is 13 amino acids. The V end lost 6 bases, the J end lost 12 bases, and 18 bases lay between the germline ends. The CDR3 spells CASSPEGGYVQFF. The CDR3 DNA sequence: TGTGCCAGCAGTCCGGAGGGTGGGTACGTGCAGTTCTTC. The full variable domain, in which reference TRBV11-1 and TRBJ2-1 provide the parts outside the CDR3, is EAEVAQSPRYKITEKSQAVAFWCDPISGHATLYWYRQILGQGPELLVQFQDESVVDDSQLPKDRFSAERLKGVDSTLKIQPAELGDSAMYLCASSPEGGYVQFFGPGTRLTVL.

This clonotype was seen many times. The V and J genes are TRBV28 and TRBJ1-1; D remains unclear. Germline lookup yields CDR1 MDHEN and CDR2 SYDVKM. Trimming cost V 5 bases and J 9 bases, with 10 bases left between them. This CDR3 is built from 11 residues. In nucleotides, the CDR3 is TGTGCCAGCAGTCCCAACCTTCAAGCTTTCTTT. Amino acids: CASSPNLQAFF.